This TCR beta chain was sequenced during a study of cytomegalovirus exposure and HLA in healthy donors. Whole-study results and caveats: It was likely that a cluster of highly shared sequence variants was a sequencing artifact. In most subjects, TCR beta sequences reportedly gave accurate predictions of HLA-A and HLA-B alleles.

Worth noting for this clone: Its antigen is currently unknown.

Trimming stripped 2 bases from V and 0 bases from J, with 11 bases between. Germline CDR1 reads MRHNA; CDR2 reads SNTAGT. The CDR3 extends over 16 amino acids. The PCR contained 60 Vbeta and 13 Jbeta primers. Some clones are missing from TCRdb's copy, which holds only in-frame ones; the method was immunoSEQ multiplex PCR. This sample yields under 200,000 clones, of which roughly 70% are seen a single time; 1.5% belongs to the top ten. Material for sequencing was PBMCs. This clonotype was sampled from a girl aged 10 to 17 in good health and CMV-seronegative. This rearrangement joins TRBV6-4 to TRBJ2-1, with D hard to call. The CDR3 protein is CASSDVAASSYNEQFF. CDR3 nucleotide sequence: TGTGCCAGCAGTGACGTGGCGGCTAGCTCCTACAATGAGCAGTTCTTC.